The rows below give T cell receptor beta chains drawn from one sample of a study of patients and donors after allogeneic stem cell transplantation. A single record per CDR3 protein comes from TCRdb applying MiXCR to the RT-PCR reads. Counted here are some 960,000 distinct CDR3 sequences, about 20% occurring once; the ten biggest clones make up roughly 6%. Sequencing was carried out using blood, either unsorted or a sorted T cell fraction (not recorded which). These TCRs come from a human donor who was either an allogeneic HSCT recipient or a stem cell or donor lymphocyte infusion donor (not recorded which). It is not recorded whose cells these are; they may come from a transplant donor. The CDR3 runs from the conserved cysteine through the conserved F or W. Each record gives: V gene, J gene, CDR3 protein.

V: TRBV7-3; J: TRBJ2-3; CDR3: CASSLTGGGRMEYVTDTQYF
V: TRBV18; J: TRBJ1-3; CDR3: CASSPRGASGNTIYF
V: TRBV12-3/TRBV12-4; J: TRBJ1-1; CDR3: CASSPLTLNTEAFF
V: TRBV16; J: TRBJ2-7; CDR3: CASSQLRTSYEQYF
V: TRBV5-1; J: TRBJ1-6; CDR3: CASSGQGKDSPLHF
V: TRBV20-1; J: TRBJ1-5; CDR3: CSARGSVNNQPQHF
V: TRBV7-9; J: TRBJ2-7; CDR3: CASSPTRQGPEEQYF
V: TRBV2; J: TRBJ2-5; CDR3: CASSEGRGQETQYF
V: TRBV5-1; J: TRBJ2-7; CDR3: CASSPGTQAYEQYF
V: TRBV11-3; J: TRBJ1-1; CDR3: CASSSGTGDRKTEAFF
V: TRBV7-3; J: TRBJ2-1; CDR3: CASSLTHTEQFF
V: TRBV14; J: TRBJ2-3; CDR3: CASSQDRGLGSDTQYF
V: TRBV9; J: TRBJ2-1; CDR3: CASSIAGGYNEQFF
V: TRBV10-3; J: TRBJ2-5; CDR3: CAISVGLAGLQETQYF
V: TRBV6-5; J: TRBJ1-6; CDR3: CASSYGSGINSPLHF
V: TRBV15; J: TRBJ1-2; CDR3: CATSRAKGVTGPTNYGYTF